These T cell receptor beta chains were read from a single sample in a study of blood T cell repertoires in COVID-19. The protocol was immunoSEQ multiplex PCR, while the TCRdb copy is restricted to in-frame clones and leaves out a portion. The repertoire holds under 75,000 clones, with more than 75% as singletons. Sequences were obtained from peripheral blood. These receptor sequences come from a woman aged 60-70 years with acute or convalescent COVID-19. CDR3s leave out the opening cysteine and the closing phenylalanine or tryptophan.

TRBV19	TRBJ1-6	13	ASTSPGGANSPLH
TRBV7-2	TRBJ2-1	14	ASSLAVSGGPREQF
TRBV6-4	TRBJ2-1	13	ASSEVGGAANEQF
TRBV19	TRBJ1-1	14	ASSIVTGSPRGEAF
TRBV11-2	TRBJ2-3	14	ASSDGLDLGTDTQY
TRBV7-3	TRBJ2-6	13	ASSLMGLGANVLT
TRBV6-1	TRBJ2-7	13	ASSEGGTGIYEQY
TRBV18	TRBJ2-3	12	ASSKDFSTDTQY
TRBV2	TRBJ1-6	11	ASSLAENSPLH
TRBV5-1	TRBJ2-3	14	ASSPGLAGAPDTQY
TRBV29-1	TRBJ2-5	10	SVEEGRETQY
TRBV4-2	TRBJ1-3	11	ASSQGGGNTIY
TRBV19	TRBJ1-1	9	ATQGDTEAF
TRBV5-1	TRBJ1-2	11	ASSLIDGGGYT
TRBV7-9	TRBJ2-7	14	ASSLRWQGTDYEQY
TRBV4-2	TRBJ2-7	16	ASSQDPLAGGLLSEQY
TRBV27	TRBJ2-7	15	ASSLGLAGGRSYEQY
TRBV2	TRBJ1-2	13	ASRDVGQGAYGYT
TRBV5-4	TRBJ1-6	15	ASSSYRESSYNSPLH
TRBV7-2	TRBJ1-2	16	ASSLIMGTGVIVYGYT
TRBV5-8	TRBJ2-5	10	ASSSDGETQY
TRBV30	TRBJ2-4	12	AWRPGRRVNIQY
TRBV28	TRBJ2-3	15	ASSLPFSGGGTDTQY
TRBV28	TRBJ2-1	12	ASSGGGTSGEQF
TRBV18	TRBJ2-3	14	ASSPFQGQGLDTQY
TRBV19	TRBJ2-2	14	ASSSLQGGRSGELF
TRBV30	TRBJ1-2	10	AWSDSDYGYT
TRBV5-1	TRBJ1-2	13	ASSLGTGQLYGYT
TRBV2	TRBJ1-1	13	ASRFTGTGNTEAF
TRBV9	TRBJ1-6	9	ASGSGSPLH
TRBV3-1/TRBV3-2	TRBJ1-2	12	ASSQESGDYGYT
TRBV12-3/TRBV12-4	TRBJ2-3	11	ASSSRDWVQQY
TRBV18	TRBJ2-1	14	ASSPGQGAGYNEQF
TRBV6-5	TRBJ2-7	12	ASTRGASSYEQY
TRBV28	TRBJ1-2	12	ASSRRSSRGGYT
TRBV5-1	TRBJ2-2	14	ASSLRTGTNTGELF
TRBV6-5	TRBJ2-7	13	ASRVFDRTAYEQY
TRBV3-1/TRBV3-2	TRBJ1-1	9	ASSQDAEAF
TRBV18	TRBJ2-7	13	ASSPRDRETYEQY
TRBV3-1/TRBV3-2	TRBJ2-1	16	ASSQVRQRGSSYNEQF
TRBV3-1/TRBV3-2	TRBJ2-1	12	ASSLGRGAGEQF
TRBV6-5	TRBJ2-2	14	ASSYPTGGAAGELF
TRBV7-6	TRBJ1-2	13	ASSPGTGGPNGYT
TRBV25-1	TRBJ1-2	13	ASQSMDRGTGGYT
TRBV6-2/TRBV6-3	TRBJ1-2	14	ASSSPDRDRAYGYT
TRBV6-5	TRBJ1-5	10	ASSEEGQPQH
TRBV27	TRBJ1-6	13	ASREGIRYNSPLH
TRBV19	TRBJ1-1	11	ASSIPGGTEAF
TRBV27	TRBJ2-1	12	ASSYRNQIGEQF
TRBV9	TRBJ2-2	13	ASSAGTVQTGELF
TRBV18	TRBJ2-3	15	ASSPGAGGSLTDTQY
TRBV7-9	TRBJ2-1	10	ASSAGGNEQF
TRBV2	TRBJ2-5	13	ASSPWTGGQETQY
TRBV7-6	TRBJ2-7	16	ASSLAAGQGVLSYEQY
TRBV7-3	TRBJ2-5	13	ASSWDGREGETQY
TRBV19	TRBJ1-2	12	ASSSPGVNYGYT
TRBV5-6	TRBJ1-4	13	ASSLGGAQGPRLF
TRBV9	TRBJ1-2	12	ASSGSGSNEGYT
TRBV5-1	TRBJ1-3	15	ASSLAVQGAGGNTIY
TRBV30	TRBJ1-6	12	AWSVDRVNSPLH